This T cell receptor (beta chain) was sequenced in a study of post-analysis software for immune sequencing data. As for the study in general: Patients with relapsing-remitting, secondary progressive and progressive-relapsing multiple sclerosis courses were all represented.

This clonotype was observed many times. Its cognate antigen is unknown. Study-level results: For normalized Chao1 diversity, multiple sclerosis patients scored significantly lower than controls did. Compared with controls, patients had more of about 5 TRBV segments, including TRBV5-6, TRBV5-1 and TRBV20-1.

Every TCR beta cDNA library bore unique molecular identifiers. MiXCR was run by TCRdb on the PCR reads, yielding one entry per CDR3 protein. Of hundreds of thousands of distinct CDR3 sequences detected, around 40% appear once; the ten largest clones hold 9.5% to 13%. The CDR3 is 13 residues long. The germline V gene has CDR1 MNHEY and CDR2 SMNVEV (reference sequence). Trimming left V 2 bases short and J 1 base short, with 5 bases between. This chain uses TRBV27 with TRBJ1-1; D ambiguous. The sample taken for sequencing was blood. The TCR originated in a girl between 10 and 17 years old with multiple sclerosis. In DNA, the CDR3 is TGTGCCAGCAGTTTAGGGAGGAACACTGAAGCTTTCTTT. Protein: CASSLGRNTEAFF.